The rows below give T cell receptor beta chains drawn from one sample of a study of regulatory and conventional T cells in RAG deficiency. Repertoires were generated with immunoSEQ multiplex PCR, while TCRdb's copy carries only in-frame clones and drops some. The top ten hold under 0.2% of the sample, which has 25,000 to 30,000 clones, about 95% seen once. This sample was also put to use in a study of regulatory T cells.

Material for sequencing was CD25- CD4+ T cells sorted from blood. These receptors originate from a human donor in good health. The CDR3 runs from the conserved cysteine through the conserved F or W. The D gene is left open where the match is weak. Size is omitted from some rows. Given values are once, few, many or a class for expanded clones.

TGTGCCTGGATGGGAGGCGGGGGGGCCAATTTTGACGAGCAGTACTTC CAWMGGGGANFDEQYF - TRBJ2-7 TRBD2 TRBV30
TGTGCCAGCTACCCCGGGGTACTAGGTGGAAACACCATATATTTT CASYPGVLGGNTIYF few TRBJ1-3 - TRBV6-1
TGTGCCAGCAGTGATCAGGGGGCGGGGGGGAGTTTGAACACCGGGGAGCTGTTTTTT CASSDQGAGGSLNTGELFF - TRBJ2-2 - TRBV2
TGCGCCAGCAGCCTCCCAGAAGAGACCCAGTACTTC CASSLPEETQYF - TRBJ2-5 - TRBV5-1
TGTGCCAGCAGCTTAGGGGTGAGGACTGAAGCTTTCTTT CASSLGVRTEAFF few TRBJ1-1 - TRBV2
TGTGCCAGCAGAGACAGGGGGCTGGGGGAGCAGTACTTC CASRDRGLGEQYF - TRBJ2-7 TRBD1 TRBV6-5
TGTGCCAGCAGCACCCCGGAGACTAGCGGACTCTCCTACGAGCAGTACTTC CASSTPETSGLSYEQYF - TRBJ2-7 TRBD2 TRBV7-9
TGCGCCAGCAGCCCAAGTCCCGGGACAGGGGATGATGGCTACACCTTC CASSPSPGTGDDGYTF - TRBJ1-2 TRBD1 TRBV5-1
TGTGCCAGCAGGAACTCGGGACAGGCCTATGGCTACACCTTC CASRNSGQAYGYTF - TRBJ1-2 TRBD1 TRBV6-5
TGTGCCAGCTCACAGGGACAGGGTAATAATTCACCCCTCCACTTT CASSQGQGNNSPLHF - TRBJ1-6 TRBD1 TRBV18
TGTGCCAGCAGCCCATCCTACCTCGATGAGACCCAGTACTTC CASSPSYLDETQYF - TRBJ2-5 - TRBV7-3
TGTGCCAGCAGCTTAGCACCGGGACAGGGCCACTACGAGCAGTACTTC CASSLAPGQGHYEQYF - TRBJ2-7 TRBD1 TRBV7-7
TGCGCCAGCAGTGAGTCTGGACAGGGGAGCAATGAGCAGTTCTTC CASSESGQGSNEQFF few TRBJ2-1 TRBD1 TRBV10-1
TGTGCCAGCTCACAGCAGGGCCGGAACATTCAGTACTTC CASSQQGRNIQYF - TRBJ2-4 - TRBV18
TGTGCCAGCAGTTACTTGACTAGCGGAGAGACCCAGTACTTC CASSYLTSGETQYF once TRBJ2-5 TRBD2 TRBV6-5
TGTGCCAGCAGCTTAGACAGGGCCGACACTGAAGCTTTCTTT CASSLDRADTEAFF - TRBJ1-1 - TRBV11-2
TGCGCCAGCAGCGTTAGCGGGGGGTCCCAAGAGACCCAGTACTTC CASSVSGGSQETQYF - TRBJ2-5 TRBD2 TRBV10-1
TGTGCCAGCAGTTACGCCAGGGTGGATCAGCCCCAGCATTTT CASSYARVDQPQHF - TRBJ1-5 - TRBV6-6
TGCAGCGGACTCGTACAAGAGACCCAGTACTTC CSGLVQETQYF few TRBJ2-5 - TRBV20-1
TGTGCTAGTGGTTCCTTTCCCCAGCATTTT CASGSFPQHF - TRBJ1-5 - TRBV12-5
TGTGCCAGCACCTTGGGGGGACAGTCCAACACCGGGGAGCTGTTTTTT CASTLGGQSNTGELFF - TRBJ2-2 - TRBV11-3
TGTGCCAGCAGCCTGGACTTTTTGGGGAACACTGAAGCTTTCTTT CASSLDFLGNTEAFF - TRBJ1-1 - TRBV7-9
TGTGCCAGCAGCGACAGGGGGACCGGCTACACCTTC CASSDRGTGYTF - TRBJ1-2 TRBD1 TRBV6-5
TGCGCCAGCAGCCTGGACAGAACCCAAGAGACCCAGTACTTC CASSLDRTQETQYF - TRBJ2-5 - TRBV5-1